The T cell receptor (beta chain) described here comes from a study of CD8 T cells in ankylosing spondylitis. Points from the study as a whole: For ankylosing spondylitis blood, a TCR beta motif of under 10 highly homologous variants appeared characteristic.

TCRdb analysed the 5' RACE reads with MiXCR anew, one entry per CDR3 protein. The table includes some 400,000 distinct CDR3 sequences, about a fifth detected once. This clonotype appeared a few times. Its target is unknown. J gave up 2 bases and V 1 base, and 5 bases lay outside the gene matches. Germline CDR1 SGHRS, CDR2 YFSETQ. This CDR3 is 16 amino acids long. The sample comprised blood, either unsorted or a sorted T cell fraction (not recorded which). The TCR originated in a male donor with ankylosing spondylitis. J is TRBJ1-3 and V is TRBV5-1, with TRBD1 identical over 8 bases. CDR3 loop: CASSLNQGATGNTIYF. As DNA, the CDR3 is TGCGCCAGCAGCTTGAACCAGGGGGCAACTGGAAACACCATATATTTT.